This TCR beta chain was retrieved from a study of cytomegalovirus exposure and HLA in healthy donors. Study-wide findings and caveats: For most TCR sequences rarity was the rule, although some public TCRs occurred in many donors. According to a later analysis, most TCR beta chains associated with CMV appeared HLA-restricted. There were some V segments, including TRBV6-2 and TRBV6-3, excluded as indistinguishable. The authors later found HLA-associated TCR beta chains more clonally expanded than equally common others.

The PCR ran on 60 Vbeta and 13 Jbeta primers. Libraries were prepared by immunoSEQ multiplex PCR; TCRdb keeps only in-frame clonotypes and omits some of them. The sample has approximately 160,000 clones, about 65% seen once. As regards this clone: Its antigen is not known.

CDR3 length: 13 amino acids. The germline CDR1 and CDR2 sequences are MNHEY and SMNVEV (reference sequence). Trimming pared 6 bases from V and 0 bases from J, leaving 8 bases between. This clonotype was obtained from a woman between 18 and 30 years old in good health and CMV-seropositive. This rearrangement joins TRBV27 to TRBJ2-5; TRBD1 might be the D (5 bases). Sequencing used PBMCs. The DNA of the CDR3 is TGTGCCAGCAGCCGACAGTACCAAGAGACCCAGTACTTC. It specifies CASSRQYQETQYF.